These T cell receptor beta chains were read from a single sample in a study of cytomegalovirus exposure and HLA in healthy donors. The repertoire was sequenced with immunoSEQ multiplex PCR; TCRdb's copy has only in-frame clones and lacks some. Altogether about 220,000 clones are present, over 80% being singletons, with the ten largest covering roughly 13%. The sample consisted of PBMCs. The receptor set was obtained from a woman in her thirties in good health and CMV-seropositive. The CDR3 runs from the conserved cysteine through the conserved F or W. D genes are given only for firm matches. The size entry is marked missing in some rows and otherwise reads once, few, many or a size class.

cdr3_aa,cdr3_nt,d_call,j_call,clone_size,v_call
CASSLSRTSNQPQHF,TGTGCCAGCAGTTTATCCCGCACAAGCAATCAGCCCCAGCATTTT,.,TRBJ1-5,few,TRBV27
CASSQGLAITYEQYF,TGCGCCAGCAGCCAAGGACTAGCGATAACCTACGAGCAGTACTTC,TRBD2,TRBJ2-7,.,TRBV4-1
CASSSSNYEQYF,TGTGCCAGCAGCTCTAGCAACTACGAGCAGTACTTC,.,TRBJ2-7,.,TRBV7-2
CASSPSHRGTEAFF,TGTGCCAGTAGTCCGTCCCACAGGGGCACTGAAGCTTTCTTT,TRBD1,TRBJ1-1,many,TRBV19
CASSVDMGAVGYTF,TGTGCCAGCAGCGTAGATATGGGTGCGGTCGGCTACACCTTC,.,TRBJ1-2,.,TRBV9
CASSYFREETQYF,TGTGCCAGCAGTTACTTCAGGGAAGAGACCCAGTACTTC,.,TRBJ2-5,.,TRBV6-6
CASSRTGDNTEAFF,TGTGCCAGCAGCCGGACAGGTGATAACACTGAAGCTTTCTTT,TRBD1,TRBJ1-1,.,TRBV7-3
CASSLGAAQPQHF,TGTGCCAGCAGCTTGGGGGCGGCTCAGCCCCAGCATTTT,.,TRBJ1-5,.,TRBV21-1
CAWNPKGQRETQYF,TGTGCCTGGAACCCTAAGGGACAACGGGAGACCCAGTACTTC,.,TRBJ2-5,.,TRBV30
CASGDGPRETQYF,TGCGCCAGCGGGGATGGGCCCCGGGAGACCCAGTACTTC,.,TRBJ2-5,.,TRBV5-1
CAINADLSFEQYF,TGTGCCATCAACGCGGACCTATCCTTCGAGCAGTACTTC,.,TRBJ2-7,once,TRBV10-3
CASSVEGTSGIYEQFF,TGTGCCAGCAGCGTAGAAGGGACTAGCGGGATCTATGAGCAGTTCTTC,TRBD2,TRBJ2-1,.,TRBV9
CASSRPGQNYEQYF,TGTGCCAGCAGCCGTCCGGGACAGAACTACGAGCAGTACTTC,TRBD1,TRBJ2-7,.,TRBV27
CASSQDEGWGELFF,TGTGCCAGCAGCCAAGATGAGGGATGGGGGGAGCTGTTTTTT,.,TRBJ2-2,.,TRBV4-2
CAISESGGSSYNEQFF,TGTGCCATCAGTGAGTCGGGTGGGAGCTCCTACAATGAGCAGTTCTTC,.,TRBJ2-1,once,TRBV10-3
CASSLAPNLYGYTF,TGTGCCAGCAGTTTGGCCCCAAACCTCTATGGCTACACCTTC,.,TRBJ1-2,.,TRBV27
CASSEALSGRADEQFF,TGTGCCAGCAGTGAAGCGCTTAGCGGGAGGGCCGATGAGCAGTTCTTC,TRBD2,TRBJ2-1,.,TRBV2
CASSLDQSGYEQFF,TGTGCCAGCAGCTTAGATCAGAGCGGATATGAGCAGTTCTTC,.,TRBJ2-1,.,TRBV11-2
CASSLVSAGGPYNEQFF,TGTGCCAGCAGCTTAGTTAGTGCGGGAGGACCTTACAATGAGCAGTTCTTC,TRBD2,TRBJ2-1,once,TRBV11-3
CASSLVVTGVTYEQYF,TGTGCCAGCAGCTTAGTAGTGACAGGGGTTACCTACGAGCAGTACTTC,TRBD1,TRBJ2-7,.,TRBV11-2
CSASEGEQYF,TGCAGTGCCAGTGAGGGAGAGCAGTACTTC,.,TRBJ2-7,.,TRBV20-1
CASSWLAGSYEQYF,TGTGCCAGCTCATGGTTAGCGGGTTCCTACGAGCAGTACTTC,TRBD2,TRBJ2-7,.,TRBV18
CASSFGQFEQYF,TGTGCCAGCAGCTTCGGTCAGTTCGAGCAGTACTTC,.,TRBJ2-7,.,TRBV7-9
CASSKGEYTEAFF,TGTGCCAGCAGCAAAGGGGAATACACTGAAGCTTTCTTT,.,TRBJ1-1,once,TRBV2
CASSIVGLAGGPHNEQFF,TGTGCCAGTAGTATAGTAGGACTAGCGGGAGGGCCACACAATGAGCAGTTCTTC,TRBD2,TRBJ2-1,.,TRBV19
CASSTRGTSGANVLTF,TGTGCCAGCAGTACGAGGGGAACCTCTGGGGCCAACGTCCTGACTTTC,.,TRBJ2-6,.,TRBV27
CASGEVSTYNEQFF,TGTGCCAGCGGCGAGGTATCCACCTACAATGAGCAGTTCTTC,.,TRBJ2-1,.,TRBV28
CASSAEQGGPQHF,TGTGCCAGCAGCGCTGAACAGGGGGGGCCCCAGCATTTT,TRBD1,TRBJ1-5,.,TRBV9
CASSLGASNIMEQYF,TGTGCCAGCAGTTTAGGCGCGAGCAACATCATGGAGCAGTACTTC,.,TRBJ2-7,.,TRBV27
CASSLLRTSGLGSTDTQYF,TGTGCCAGCAGCTTACTGAGGACTAGCGGCCTTGGGAGCACAGATACGCAGTATTTT,TRBD2,TRBJ2-3,once,TRBV7-2
CASSPRGRSVGITYEQYF,TGTGCCAGCTCCCCCCGGGGTAGGTCTGTCGGGATAACCTACGAGCAGTACTTC,.,TRBJ2-7,.,TRBV18
CASSLSTGAVRREQYF,TGTGCCAGCAGTTTATCGACAGGGGCGGTTCGGAGGGAGCAGTACTTC,TRBD1,TRBJ2-7,.,TRBV28
CASSPGPTTGELFF,TGTGCCAGCAGCCCGGGCCCCACCACCGGGGAGCTGTTTTTT,.,TRBJ2-2,.,TRBV13
CASSSSDKANYGYTF,TGTGCCAGCAGCTCCTCGGACAAAGCTAACTATGGCTACACCTTC,.,TRBJ1-2,once,TRBV7-2
CASGLAGASTTQYF,TGTGCCAGCGGACTAGCGGGAGCCTCGACTACGCAGTATTTT,TRBD2,TRBJ2-3,.,TRBV6-1
CASSTPGRWNTEAFF,TGTGCCAGCAGTACCCCGGGACGGTGGAACACTGAAGCTTTCTTT,.,TRBJ1-1,.,TRBV6-1
CASTKGENEQFF,TGTGCCAGCACCAAAGGGGAAAATGAGCAGTTCTTC,.,TRBJ2-1,.,TRBV2
CASGRIGETQYF,TGTGCCAGCGGGCGGATCGGAGAGACCCAGTACTTC,.,TRBJ2-5,.,TRBV27
CASSPTLPGQGARYGYTF,TGTGCCAGCAGCCCTACATTACCGGGACAGGGGGCGCGTTATGGCTACACCTTC,TRBD1,TRBJ1-2,.,TRBV5-6
CASSEVSQTNTGELFF,TGTGCCAGCAGTGAAGTATCACAGACGAACACCGGGGAGCTGTTTTTT,.,TRBJ2-2,.,TRBV6-1
CASSQGTYNEQFF,TGCGCCAGCAGTCAGGGGACCTACAATGAGCAGTTCTTC,.,TRBJ2-1,.,TRBV5-1
CSVEFTTEAFF,TGCAGCGTTGAATTTACGACTGAAGCTTTCTTT,.,TRBJ1-1,.,TRBV29-1
CASSWSSGSGNEQFF,TGCGCCAGCAGCTGGTCTAGCGGGAGTGGAAATGAGCAGTTCTTC,TRBD2,TRBJ2-1,.,TRBV5-1
CASSLEQGRGYTF,TGCGCCAGCAGCTTGGAGCAGGGCCGCGGCTACACCTTC,.,TRBJ1-2,.,TRBV5-1
CASSPERDRVAGNTIYF,TGTGCCAGCAGCCCCGAACGCGACAGGGTTGCTGGAAACACCATATATTTT,TRBD1,TRBJ1-3,.,TRBV7-2
CASSPPGVRRGATSYEQYF,TGTGCCAGCAGTCCACCGGGAGTACGGAGGGGGGCGACCTCCTACGAGCAGTACTTC,.,TRBJ2-7,.,TRBV28
CASSLLANTGELFF,TGCGCCAGCAGCTTGCTAGCGAACACCGGGGAGCTGTTTTTT,.,TRBJ2-2,.,TRBV5-1
CSVEKLAGTGVDEQFF,TGCAGCGTTGAGAAGCTAGCGGGGACAGGTGTGGATGAGCAGTTCTTC,.,TRBJ2-1,.,TRBV29-1
CASRQGGYEQYF,TGTGCCAGCAGACAGGGTGGATACGAGCAGTACTTC,.,TRBJ2-7,.,TRBV6-1
CASSRTGTNYGYTF,TGTGCCAGCAGCCGGACAGGGACGAACTATGGCTACACCTTC,TRBD1,TRBJ1-2,.,TRBV6-5
CAVSVGSPGANVLTF,TGTGCCGTTTCGGTAGGTTCCCCTGGGGCCAACGTCCTGACTTTC,.,TRBJ2-6,.,TRBV18
CASRQANQPQHF,TGTGCCAGCAGACAGGCGAATCAGCCCCAGCATTTT,.,TRBJ1-5,.,TRBV6-5
CASRSTGGSEKLFF,TGTGCCAGCAGATCTACAGGGGGCAGTGAAAAACTGTTTTTT,TRBD1,TRBJ1-4,.,TRBV27
CASSPIGDTDTQYF,TGCGCCAGCAGCCCAATAGGGGACACAGATACGCAGTATTTT,.,TRBJ2-3,.,TRBV5-1
CASSPSANYGYTF,TGTGCCAGCAGTCCCTCTGCTAACTATGGCTACACCTTC,.,TRBJ1-2,.,TRBV6-1
CASSFWNGQQYF,TGTGCCAGCAGTTTCTGGAACGGCCAGCAGTACTTC,.,TRBJ2-7,.,TRBV6-5
CASSMSSGGEAFF,TGTGCCAGTAGTATGTCGTCAGGCGGTGAAGCTTTCTTT,.,TRBJ1-1,.,TRBV19
CASSQDQSGYTEAFF,TGCGCCAGCAGCCAAGACCAGAGCGGGTACACTGAAGCTTTCTTT,.,TRBJ1-1,.,TRBV4-1
CASSSAGPGETQYF,TGCGCCAGCAGCTCCGCGGGCCCAGGGGAGACCCAGTACTTC,.,TRBJ2-5,.,TRBV5-1
CASSDSSNGELFF,TGTGCCAGCAGTGACTCAAGTAACGGGGAGCTGTTTTTT,.,TRBJ2-2,.,TRBV6-4